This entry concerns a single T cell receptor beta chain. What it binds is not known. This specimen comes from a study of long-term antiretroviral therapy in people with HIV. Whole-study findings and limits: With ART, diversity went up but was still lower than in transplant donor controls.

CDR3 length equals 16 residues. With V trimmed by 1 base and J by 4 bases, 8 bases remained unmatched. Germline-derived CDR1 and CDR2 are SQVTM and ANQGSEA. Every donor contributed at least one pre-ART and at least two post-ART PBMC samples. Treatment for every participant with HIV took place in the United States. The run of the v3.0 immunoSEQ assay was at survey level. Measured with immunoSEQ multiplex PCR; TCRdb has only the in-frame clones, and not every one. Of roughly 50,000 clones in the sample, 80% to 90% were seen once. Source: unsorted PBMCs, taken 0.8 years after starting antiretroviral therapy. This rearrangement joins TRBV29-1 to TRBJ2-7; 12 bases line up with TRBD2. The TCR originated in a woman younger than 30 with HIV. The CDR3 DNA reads TGCAGCGTTGAAGCGGCTAGCGGGAGGGCCGTGTACGAGCAGTACTTC. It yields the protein CSVEAASGRAVYEQYF.